This T cell receptor (beta chain) was captured in a study of T cell repertoires in cytomegalovirus infection. This clonotype was counted between two and nine times. Antigen specificity is unknown. TCRdb analysed the reads with MiXCR anew, one entry per CDR3 protein. The profile shows roughly 180,000 distinct CDR3 sequences, about a fifth of them singletons. Material: CD8+ T cells from cultured PBMCs, obtained from culture after CMV antigen stimulation. The clonotype originates from a human donor in good health (CMV status not recorded). Some clones in this sample may be carry-over from other donors' samples.

CDR3 sequence: CASSLDLFENTGELFF. The CDR3 DNA is TGTGCCAGCAGCTTAGATCTTTTCGAGAACACCGGGGAGCTGTTTTTT. The chain has TRBV11-2 and TRBJ2-2; D gene uncertain. V was cut by 0 bases and J by 1 base, with 9 bases left in between. Per germline, CDR1 SGHAT and CDR2 FQNNGV. CDR3 length: 16 residues.